One and the same sample provided the 22 T cell receptor beta chains below, sequenced in a study of identical twins. TCRdb ran MiXCR on the 5' RACE reads and lists one entry per CDR3 protein. The table shows 450,000 or so distinct CDR3 sequences, with around 18% occurring only once. Sample: naive T cells sorted from blood. All receptors derive from a man aged 50 to 59 in good health.

In this sample, this clonotype turned up a few times. The chain combines TRBV12-5 with TRBJ1-1; the D gene is possibly TRBD1 (6 bases). Germline V lookup: CDR1 LGHNT, CDR2 FRNRAP. The CDR3 consists of 15 residues. V lost 7 bases and J 5 bases, leaving 20 bases between the germline ends. The CDR3 loop reads CASADTQGLWTEAFF. CDR3 DNA sequence: TGTGCTAGTGCAGATACTCAGGGGCTATGGACTGAAGCTTTCTTT.

This clonotype was counted many times. The V gene is TRBV27, the J gene TRBJ2-3; 10 bases match TRBD1. CDR3 length: 16 amino acids. Germline assignment: CDR1 MNHEY and CDR2 SMNVEV (reference sequence). V was pared by 4 bases and J by 5 bases, with 9 bases of the junction left unmatched. CDR3 residues: CASSSRDRGILDTQYF. Written as DNA, the CDR3 is TGTGCCAGCAGTTCTAGGGACAGGGGAATTTTAGATACGCAGTATTTT.

The chain couples TRBV29-1 to TRBJ2-3; TRBD1 aligns across 7 bases. The CDR3 runs to 16 residues. V was clipped by 0 bases and J by 2 bases; unmatched bases: 8. Germline V lookup: CDR1 SQVTM, CDR2 ANQGSEA. This CDR3 reads CSVEDLNRGATDTQYF. The CDR3 DNA is TGCAGCGTTGAAGATCTGAACAGGGGAGCCACAGATACGCAGTATTTT.

In its sample, this clonotype was seen a few times. This rearrangement joins TRBV5-6 to TRBJ2-5; 7 nucleotides agree with TRBD1. There are 15 residues in the CDR3. Germline V gene data show CDR1 as SGHDT and CDR2 as YYEEEE. The V gene end was trimmed by 3 bases and the J gene end by 3 bases; junction bases not matched to a gene: 8. The CDR3 is CASSWGPGQKETQYF. CDR3 nucleotide sequence: TGTGCCAGCAGCTGGGGACCGGGACAGAAAGAGACCCAGTACTTC.

This chain links TRBV6-5 with TRBJ2-7; 8 bases map to TRBD1. Germline loops: CDR1 MNHEY, CDR2 SVGAGI. V was pared by 0 bases and J by 6 bases, with 7 bases of the junction left unmatched. This CDR3 has 15 residues. The DNA of the CDR3 is TGTGCCAGCAGTTACTCGGGCAGGGGGCCGATCGAGCAGTACTTC. It translates to CASSYSGRGPIEQYF.

The V gene is TRBV6-2 or TRBV6-3, the J gene TRBJ2-7, with D maybe TRBD2 (6 bases). Trimming cost V 0 bases and J 0 bases, with 15 bases left between them. The CDR3 consists of 17 residues. Germline lookup yields CDR1 MNHEY and CDR2 SVGEGT. In nucleotides, the CDR3 is TGTGCCAGCAGTTACTCGATTCTAGCGCCAAACTCCTACGAGCAGTACTTC. Translating it yields CASSYSILAPNSYEQYF.

CDR3 residues: CASSSTGTGYYNEQFF. The CDR3 nucleotides read TGTGCCAGCAGCTCCACCGGGACAGGGTACTACAATGAGCAGTTCTTC. This chain joins TRBV7-8 and TRBJ2-1, with 9 bases identical to TRBD1. Germline V gene lookup returns CDR1 SGHVS and CDR2 FQNEAQ. The CDR3 is 16 amino acids. J was trimmed by 3 bases and V by 4 bases; bases with no gene match: 7.

In its sample, this clonotype was seen a few times. The chain links TRBV6-2 or TRBV6-3 to TRBJ1-2; TRBD1 matches 12 bases. The CDR3 totals 16 residues. CDR1 is MNHEY and CDR2 is SVGEGT in the germline V gene. V trimming: 5 bases; J trimming: 4 bases; junction bases outside the gene matches: 8. The CDR3 sequence is CASSPRGTGGIYGYTF. CDR3 bases: TGTGCCAGCAGTCCCCGCGGGACAGGGGGCATCTATGGCTACACCTTC.

This clonotype was recorded many times. The chain is built from TRBV29-1 and TRBJ2-3, with 10 bases that match TRBD2. Looked up from germline, CDR1 is SQVTM and CDR2 is ANQGSEA. Losses at the gene ends were 8 bases for V and 4 bases for J; bases not matched to a gene: 9. There are 14 residues in the CDR3. DNA for the CDR3: TGCAGCTGCCGGGGGGGGACTAGCGCAGATACGCAGTATTTT. Protein product: CSCRGGTSADTQYF.

This clonotype showed up many times. The CDR3 DNA reads as TGTGCCAGCAGTTGGGGGCGTTCGAACACTGAAGCTTTCTTT. Its protein is CASSWGRSNTEAFF. J is TRBJ1-1 and V is TRBV6-2 or TRBV6-3, with a tentative D call TRBD1 (6 bases). CDR1 and CDR2 (germline): MNHEY, SVGEGT. There are 14 residues in the CDR3. V was cut by 4 bases and J by 1 base, with 10 bases left in between.

The V and J genes are TRBV28 and TRBJ2-7; TRBD2 is a possible D gene (6 bases). The CDR3 length is 15 residues. V was trimmed by 2 bases and J by 0 bases, leaving 11 bases between them. Germline CDR1 reads MDHEN; CDR2 reads SYDVKM. The CDR3 is CASSLNTGVSYEQYF. The CDR3 DNA reads TGTGCCAGCAGTTTAAATACGGGAGTCTCCTACGAGCAGTACTTC.

This clonotype was counted ten times or more. This chain uses TRBV28 with TRBJ2-1; no firm D call. Germline assignment: CDR1 MDHEN and CDR2 SYDVKM. The V and J ends lost 3 bases and 6 bases respectively, with 9 bases between them. CDR3 length: 13 residues. CDR3: CASSFTQRNEQFF. The CDR3 DNA reads TGTGCCAGCAGTTTTACTCAGCGCAATGAGCAGTTCTTC.

The rearrangement uses TRBV5-1 and TRBJ2-1; D may be TRBD1 (5 bases). Trimming shortened V by 0 bases and J by 2 bases, and 12 bases separated the two germline ends. Germline CDR1 reads SGHRS; CDR2 reads YFSETQ. This CDR3 has 16 amino acids. The CDR3 nucleotides read TGCGCCAGCAGCTTGGCAGGACACTTTACCTACAATGAGCAGTTCTTC. Protein product: CASSLAGHFTYNEQFF.

The V call is TRBV28, the J call TRBJ2-1; tentatively, D is TRBD2 (7 bases). The germline V gene has CDR1 MDHEN and CDR2 SYDVKM. The V gene lost 5 bases and the J gene lost 1 base, with 18 bases spanning the gap. CDR3 length: 17 residues. DNA for the CDR3: TGTGCCAGCAGTAGCTTTTTAGGGGGAGGGTCCTACAATGAGCAGTTCTTC. Its protein product is CASSSFLGGGSYNEQFF. Full variable domain (outside the CDR3, taken from reference TRBV28 and TRBJ2-1): DVKVTQSSRYLVKRTGEKVFLECVQDMDHENMFWYRQDPGLGLRLIYFSYDVKMKEKGDIPEGYSVSREKKERFSLILESASTNQTSMYLCASSSFLGGGSYNEQFFGPGTRLTVL.

This clonotype was counted many times. The chain is built from TRBV20-1 and TRBJ2-3; D tentatively fits TRBD1 or TRBD2 (6 bases each). V shed 5 bases and J shed 2 bases, with 11 bases lying between them. CDR3 length: 13 residues. CDR1 is DFQATT and CDR2 is SNEGSKA in the germline V gene (reference sequence). The CDR3 loop is CSAWGAFTDTQYF. The CDR3 region has the DNA TGCAGTGCTTGGGGGGCCTTCACAGATACGCAGTATTTT.

This clonotype appeared a few times. The rearrangement links TRBV6-5 to TRBJ2-1, with D uncertain. V gave up 0 bases and J gave up 0 bases, with 6 bases separating them. The CDR3 loop spans 15 amino acids. Germline V gene sequence: CDR1 MNHEY, CDR2 SVGAGI. For the CDR3, the DNA is TGTGCCAGCAGTTACTCTCTGAGCTCCTACAATGAGCAGTTCTTC. Translating it yields CASSYSLSSYNEQFF.

In this sample, this clonotype turned up a few times. This chain joins TRBV9 and TRBJ2-7, with no clear D. Trimming shortened V by 4 bases and J by 2 bases, and 10 bases separated the two germline ends. This CDR3 comprises 13 residues. Germline-derived CDR1 and CDR2 are SGDLS and YYNGEE. The CDR3 bases are TGTGCCAGCAGCCCCATGGGCCCCTACGAGCAGTACTTC. Amino acids: CASSPMGPYEQYF.

This clonotype came up once. J is TRBJ1-4 and V is TRBV7-9; D gene uncertain. Germline V gene lookup returns CDR1 SEHNR and CDR2 FQNEAQ (reference sequence). V was trimmed by 2 bases and J by 2 bases, leaving 9 bases between them. CDR3 size: 15 residues. CDR3 DNA sequence: TGTGCCAGCAGCTTATCCCAAGGGACTAATGAAAAACTGTTTTTT. Its translation: CASSLSQGTNEKLFF.

This CDR3 is CSVRIQETQYF. CDR3 nucleotides: TGCAGCGTAAGGATTCAAGAGACCCAGTACTTC. The J gene is TRBJ2-5, the V gene TRBV29-1, with D unresolved. Germline values: CDR1 SQVTM, CDR2 ANQGSEA. V lost 6 bases and J 2 bases, leaving 7 bases between the germline ends. The CDR3 has 11 amino acids. Drawing the rest from reference TRBV29-1 and TRBJ2-5, the complete variable domain is SAVISQKPSRDICQRGTSLTIQCQVDSQVTMMFWYRQQPGQSLTLIATANQGSEATYESGFVIDKFPISRPNLTFSTLTVSNMSPEDSSIYLCSVRIQETQYFGPGTRLLVL.

This sequence joins TRBV20-1 and TRBJ1-1, with D unresolved. The germline gives CDR1 DFQATT, CDR2 SNEGSKA (reference sequence). V lost 3 bases, J lost 1 base, and 9 bases lay in between. The CDR3 runs to 13 residues. The CDR3 here is CSARGGWNTEAFF. The CDR3 DNA is TGCAGTGCTAGGGGAGGGTGGAACACTGAAGCTTTCTTT.

The chain links TRBV20-1 to TRBJ2-1; 7 nucleotides agree with TRBD2. Trimming took 5 bases from V and 10 from J; bases not matched to a gene: 11. The CDR3 sequence is 13 residues long. Per germline, CDR1 DFQATT and CDR2 SNEGSKA (reference sequence). CDR3: CSAFTSVRGEQFF. The CDR3 region has the DNA TGCAGTGCTTTTACTAGCGTTAGAGGGGAGCAGTTCTTC.

The chain combines TRBV29-1 with TRBJ1-2; TRBD1 is a possible D gene (5 bases). The V and J ends lost 3 bases and 1 base respectively, with 21 bases between them. This CDR3 contains 17 residues. Germline lookup yields CDR1 SQVTM and CDR2 ANQGSEA. CDR3 sequence: CSVDGRDQRNINYGYTF. CDR3 nucleotide sequence: TGCAGCGTTGACGGGAGGGACCAACGGAATATTAACTATGGCTACACCTTC.